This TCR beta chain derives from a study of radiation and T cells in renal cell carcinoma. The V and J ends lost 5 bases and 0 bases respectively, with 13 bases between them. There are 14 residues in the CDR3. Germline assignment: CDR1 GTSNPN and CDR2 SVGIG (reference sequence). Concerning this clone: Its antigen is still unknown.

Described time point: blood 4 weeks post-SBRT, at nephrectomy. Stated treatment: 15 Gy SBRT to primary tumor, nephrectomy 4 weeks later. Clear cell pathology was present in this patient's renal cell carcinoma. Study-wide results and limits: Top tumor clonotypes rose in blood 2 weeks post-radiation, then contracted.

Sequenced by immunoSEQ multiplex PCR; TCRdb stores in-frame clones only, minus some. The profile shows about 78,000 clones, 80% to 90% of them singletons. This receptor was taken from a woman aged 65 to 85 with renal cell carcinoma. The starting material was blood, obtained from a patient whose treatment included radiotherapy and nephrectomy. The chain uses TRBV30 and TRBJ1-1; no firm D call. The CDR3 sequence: CAWESGPLNTEAFF. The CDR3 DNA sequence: TGTGCCTGGGAAAGCGGACCTCTGAACACTGAAGCTTTCTTT. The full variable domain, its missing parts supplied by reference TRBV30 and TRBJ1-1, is SQTIHQWPATLVQPVGSPLSLECTVEGTSNPNLYWYRQAAGRGLQLLFYSVGIGQISSEVPQNLSASRPQDRQFILSSKKLLLSDSGFYLCAWESGPLNTEAFFGQGTRLTVV.